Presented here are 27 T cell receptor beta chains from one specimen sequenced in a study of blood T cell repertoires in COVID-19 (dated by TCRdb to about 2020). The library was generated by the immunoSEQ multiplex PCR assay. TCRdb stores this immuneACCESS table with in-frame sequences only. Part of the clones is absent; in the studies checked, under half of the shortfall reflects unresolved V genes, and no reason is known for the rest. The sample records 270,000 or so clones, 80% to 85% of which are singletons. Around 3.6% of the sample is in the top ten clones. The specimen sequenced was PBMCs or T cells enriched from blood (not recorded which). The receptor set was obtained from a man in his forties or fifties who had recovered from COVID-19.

The CDR3, as DNA: TGCAGTGCCCAAACCGGGTACGAGCAGTACTTC. It codes for CSAQTGYEQYF. V is TRBV20-1 and J is TRBJ2-7; D gene unclear. From germline, CDR1 is DFQATT and CDR2 SNEGSKA (reference sequence). CDR3 size: 11 residues. The V end lost 6 bases, the J end lost 4 bases, and 10 bases lay between the germline ends.

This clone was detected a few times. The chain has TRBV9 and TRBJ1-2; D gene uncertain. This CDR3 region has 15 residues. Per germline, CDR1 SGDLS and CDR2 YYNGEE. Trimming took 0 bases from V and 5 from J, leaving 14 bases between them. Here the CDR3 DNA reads TGTGCCAGCAGCGTAGAGGCTGCAGGCCGTTATGGCTACACCTTC. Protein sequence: CASSVEAAGRYGYTF.

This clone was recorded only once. The CDR3: CASSPTQGSLTEAFF. DNA for the CDR3: TGTGCCAGCAGCCCCACACAGGGTTCTCTTACTGAAGCTTTCTTT. V usage is TRBV9 and J usage is TRBJ1-1; TRBD1 is a possible D gene (6 bases). V gave up 4 bases and J gave up 5 bases, with 18 bases separating them. In germline, CDR1 is SGDLS, CDR2 YYNGEE. The CDR3 has 15 residues.

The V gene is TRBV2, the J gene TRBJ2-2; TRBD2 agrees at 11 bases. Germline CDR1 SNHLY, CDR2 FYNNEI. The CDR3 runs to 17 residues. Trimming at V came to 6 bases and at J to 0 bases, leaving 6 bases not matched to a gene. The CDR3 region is CASRGVAGGTNTGELFF. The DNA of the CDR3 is TGTGCCAGCAGGGGAGTAGCGGGAGGGACGAACACCGGGGAGCTGTTTTTT.

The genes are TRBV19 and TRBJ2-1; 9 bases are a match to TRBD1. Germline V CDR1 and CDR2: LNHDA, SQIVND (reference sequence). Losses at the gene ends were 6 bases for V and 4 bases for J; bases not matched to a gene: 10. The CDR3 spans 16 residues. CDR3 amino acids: CASRSYLDRGYNEQFF. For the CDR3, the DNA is TGTGCCAGTAGGTCTTATTTGGACAGGGGTTACAATGAGCAGTTCTTC.

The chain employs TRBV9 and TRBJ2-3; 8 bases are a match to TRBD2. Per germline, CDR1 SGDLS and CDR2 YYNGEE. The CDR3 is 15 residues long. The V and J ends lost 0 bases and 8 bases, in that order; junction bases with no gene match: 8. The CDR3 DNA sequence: TGTGCCAGCAGCGTAGAACAGCTCCGGGAGGGTACGCAGTATTTT. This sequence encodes CASSVEQLREGTQYF. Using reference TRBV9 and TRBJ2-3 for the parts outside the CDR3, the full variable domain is DSGVTQTPKHLITATGQRVTLRCSPRSGDLSVYWYQQSLDQGLQFLIQYYNGEERAKGNILERFSAQQFPDLHSELNLSSLELGDSALYFCASSVEQLREGTQYFGPGTRLTVL.

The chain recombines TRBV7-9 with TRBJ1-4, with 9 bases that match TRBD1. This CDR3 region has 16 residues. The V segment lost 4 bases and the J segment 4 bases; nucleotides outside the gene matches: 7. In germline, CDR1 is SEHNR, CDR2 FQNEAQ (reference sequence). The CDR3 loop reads CASSSGQGGGNEKLFF. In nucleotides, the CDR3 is TGTGCCAGCAGCTCGGGACAGGGAGGGGGTAATGAAAAACTGTTTTTT. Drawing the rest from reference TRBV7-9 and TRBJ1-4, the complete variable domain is DTGVSQNPRHKITKRGQNVTFRCDPISEHNRLYWYRQTLGQGPEFLTYFQNEAQLEKSRLLSDRFSAERPKGSFSTLEIQRTEQGDSAMYLCASSSGQGGGNEKLFFGSGTQLSVL.

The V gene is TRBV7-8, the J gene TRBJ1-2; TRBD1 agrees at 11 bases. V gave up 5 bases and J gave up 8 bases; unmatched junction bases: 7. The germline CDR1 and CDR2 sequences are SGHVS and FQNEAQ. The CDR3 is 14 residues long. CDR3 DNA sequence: TGTGCCAGCAGCCTCGGGACAGGGGGTGAAGGCTACACCTTC. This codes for CASSLGTGGEGYTF.

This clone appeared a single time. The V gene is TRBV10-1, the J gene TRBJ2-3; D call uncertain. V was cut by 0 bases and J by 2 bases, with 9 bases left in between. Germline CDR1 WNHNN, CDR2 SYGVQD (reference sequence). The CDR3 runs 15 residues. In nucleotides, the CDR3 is TGCGCCAGCAGTGAGTCGAGGATCCACACAGATACGCAGTATTTT. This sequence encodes CASSESRIHTDTQYF.

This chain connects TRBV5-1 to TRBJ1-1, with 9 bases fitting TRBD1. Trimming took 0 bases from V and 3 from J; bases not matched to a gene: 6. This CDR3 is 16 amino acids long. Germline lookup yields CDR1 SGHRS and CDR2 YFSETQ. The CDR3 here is CASSLGTGEGDTEAFF. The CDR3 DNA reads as TGCGCCAGCAGCTTGGGGACAGGGGAAGGGGACACTGAAGCTTTCTTT.

CDR3 sequence reads: CATSDTGTGKSGELFF. CDR3 in DNA: TGTGCCACCAGTGATACCGGGACAGGGAAATCCGGGGAGCTGTTTTTT. This chain uses TRBV24-1 with TRBJ2-2; 9 nucleotides match TRBD1. After removal of 3 bases from V and 6 bases from J, the junction contained 7 bases not matched to a gene. Per the germline V gene, CDR1 is KGHDR and CDR2 is SFDVKD. CDR3 length: 16 amino acids.

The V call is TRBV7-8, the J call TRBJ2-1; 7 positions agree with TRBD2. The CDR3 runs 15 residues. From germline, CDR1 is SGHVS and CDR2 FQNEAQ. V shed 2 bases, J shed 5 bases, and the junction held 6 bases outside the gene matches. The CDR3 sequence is CASSLREGSHNEQFF. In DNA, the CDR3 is TGTGCCAGCAGCTTAAGGGAGGGCAGCCACAATGAGCAGTTCTTC.

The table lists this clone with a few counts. The CDR3 loop reads CASSYDRTGRGNTIYF. The CDR3 DNA reads TGTGCCAGCAGTTACGACCGGACAGGGCGCGGAAACACCATATATTTT. The rearrangement links TRBV6-2 or TRBV6-3 to TRBJ1-3, with 8 bases lining up with TRBD1. After removal of 2 bases from V and 4 bases from J, the junction contained 7 bases not matched to a gene. CDR1 MNHEY and CDR2 SVGEGT come from the germline V gene. CDR3 size: 16 residues.

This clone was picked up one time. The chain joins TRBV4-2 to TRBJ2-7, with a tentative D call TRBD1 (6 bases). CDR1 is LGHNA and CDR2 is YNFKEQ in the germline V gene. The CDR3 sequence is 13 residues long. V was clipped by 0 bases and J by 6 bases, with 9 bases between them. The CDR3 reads CASSQDQGPEQYF. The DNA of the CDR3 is TGTGCCAGCAGCCAAGATCAGGGGCCCGAGCAGTACTTC.

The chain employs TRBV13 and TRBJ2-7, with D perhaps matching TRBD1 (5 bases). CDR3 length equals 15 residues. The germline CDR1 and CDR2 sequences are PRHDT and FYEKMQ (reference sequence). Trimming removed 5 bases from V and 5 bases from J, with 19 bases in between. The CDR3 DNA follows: TGTGCCAGCAGCCTTAGCAAGGGGAAGGGGAACGAGCAGTACTTC. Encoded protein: CASSLSKGKGNEQYF.

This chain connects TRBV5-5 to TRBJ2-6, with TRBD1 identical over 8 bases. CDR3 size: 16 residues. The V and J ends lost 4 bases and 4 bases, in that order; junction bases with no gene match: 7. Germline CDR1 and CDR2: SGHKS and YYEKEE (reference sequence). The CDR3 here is CASSPGTGSGANVLTF. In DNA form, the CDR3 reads TGTGCCAGCAGCCCCGGGACAGGCTCCGGGGCCAACGTCCTGACTTTC.

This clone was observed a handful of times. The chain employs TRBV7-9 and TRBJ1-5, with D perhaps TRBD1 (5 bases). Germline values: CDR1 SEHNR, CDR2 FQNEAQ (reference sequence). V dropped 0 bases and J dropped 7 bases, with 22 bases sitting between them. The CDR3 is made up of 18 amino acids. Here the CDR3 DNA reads TGTGCCAGCAGCTTAGCCCCCTTAGTTGACAGTTCGTTCCAGCCCCAGCATTTT. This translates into CASSLAPLVDSSFQPQHF.

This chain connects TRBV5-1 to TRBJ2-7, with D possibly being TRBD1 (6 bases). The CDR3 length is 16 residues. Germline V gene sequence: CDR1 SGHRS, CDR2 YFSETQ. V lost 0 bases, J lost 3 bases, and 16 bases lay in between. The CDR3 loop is CASSLVGRGLGYEQYF. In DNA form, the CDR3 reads TGCGCCAGCAGCTTGGTGGGCAGGGGTTTAGGCTACGAGCAGTACTTC.

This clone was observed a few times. The CDR3 DNA is TGTGCCAGCAGGACAGGGCCCCCTGAAAAACTGTTTTTT. Its protein is CASRTGPPEKLFF. The rearrangement joins TRBV2 to TRBJ1-4, with 7 bases identical to TRBD1. With 6 bases clipped from V and 7 bases from J, the junction kept 5 bases outside the gene matches. Germline CDR1 is SNHLY and CDR2 is FYNNEI. The CDR3 consists of 13 residues.

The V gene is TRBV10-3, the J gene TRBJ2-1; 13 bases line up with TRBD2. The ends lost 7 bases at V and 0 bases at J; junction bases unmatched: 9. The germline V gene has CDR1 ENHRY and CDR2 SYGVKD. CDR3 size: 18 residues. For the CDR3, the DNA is TGTGCCATCACTCGGACTAGCGGGGGCCCAAGCTCCTACAATGAGCAGTTCTTC. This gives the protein CAITRTSGGPSSYNEQFF.

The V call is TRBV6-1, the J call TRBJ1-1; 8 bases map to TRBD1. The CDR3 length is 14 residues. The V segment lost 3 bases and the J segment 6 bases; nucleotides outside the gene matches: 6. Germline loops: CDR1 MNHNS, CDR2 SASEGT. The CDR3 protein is CASSDPGGAAEAFF. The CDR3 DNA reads TGTGCCAGCAGTGACCCAGGGGGCGCGGCTGAAGCTTTCTTT.

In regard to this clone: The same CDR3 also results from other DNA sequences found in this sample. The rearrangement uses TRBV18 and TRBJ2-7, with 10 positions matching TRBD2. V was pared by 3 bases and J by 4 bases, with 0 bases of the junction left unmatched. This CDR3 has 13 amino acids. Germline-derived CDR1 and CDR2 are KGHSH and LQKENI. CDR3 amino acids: CASSPGLAYEQYF. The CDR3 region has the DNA TGTGCCAGCTCACCGGGACTAGCGTACGAGCAGTACTTC.

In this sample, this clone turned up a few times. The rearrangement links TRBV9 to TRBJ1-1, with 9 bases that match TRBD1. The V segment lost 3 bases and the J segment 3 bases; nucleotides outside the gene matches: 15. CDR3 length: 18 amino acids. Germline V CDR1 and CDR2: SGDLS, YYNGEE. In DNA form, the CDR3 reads TGTGCCAGCAGCGCTACCACTGGAACGACAGGGGGGTACACTGAAGCTTTCTTT. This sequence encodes CASSATTGTTGGYTEAFF.

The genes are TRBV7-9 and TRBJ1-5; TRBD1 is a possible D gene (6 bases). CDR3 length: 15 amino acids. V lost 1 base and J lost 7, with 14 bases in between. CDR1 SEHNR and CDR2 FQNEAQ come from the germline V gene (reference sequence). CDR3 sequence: CASSLVGTLGQPQHF. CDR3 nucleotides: TGTGCCAGCAGCTTAGTGGGGACACTAGGCCAGCCCCAGCATTTT.

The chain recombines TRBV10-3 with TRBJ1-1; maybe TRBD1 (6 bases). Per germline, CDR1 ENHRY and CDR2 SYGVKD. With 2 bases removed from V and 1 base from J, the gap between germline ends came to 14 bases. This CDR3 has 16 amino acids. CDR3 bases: TGTGCCATCAGTGAGCCGCGCCAACAGGGGAACACTGAAGCTTTCTTT. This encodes CAISEPRQQGNTEAFF.

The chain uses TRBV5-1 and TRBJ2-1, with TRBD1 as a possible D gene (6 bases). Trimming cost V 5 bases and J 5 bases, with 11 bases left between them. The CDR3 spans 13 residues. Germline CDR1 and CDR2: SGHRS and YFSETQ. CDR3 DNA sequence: TGCGCCAGCAGTCATCAGGGGCACAATGAGCAGTTCTTC. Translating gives CASSHQGHNEQFF.

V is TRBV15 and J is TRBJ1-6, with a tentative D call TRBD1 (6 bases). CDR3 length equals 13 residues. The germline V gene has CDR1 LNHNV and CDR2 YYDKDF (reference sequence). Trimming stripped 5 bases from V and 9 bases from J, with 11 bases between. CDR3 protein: CATSQTGSSPLHF. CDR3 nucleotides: TGTGCCACCAGCCAGACAGGTAGTTCACCCCTCCACTTT.